Listed below are T cell receptor beta chains from one sample, sequenced in a study of CD8+CD57+ T cells in acquired aplastic anemia. A single record per CDR3 protein comes from TCRdb applying MiXCR to the reads. This sample has around 170,000 distinct CDR3 sequences, with under 55% found just once. The material sequenced was sorted CD4+, CD8+, or CD8+CD57+ T cells (not recorded which) from PBMCs. The source of these receptors is a human donor with aplastic anemia. The CDR3 runs from the conserved cysteine through the conserved F or W. The D gene is left open where the match is weak.

>TRBV19|TRBJ1-5|.
CASSALRDSNQPQHF
>TRBV15|TRBJ2-2|.
CATSSRAWWGSTGELFF
>TRBV11-2|TRBJ2-7|.
CASSFPFRGGEQYF
>TRBV5-1|TRBJ2-1|.
CASSLVAGEGGGEQFF
>TRBV5-6|TRBJ2-4|TRBD1
CASSYDRARNIQYF
>TRBV6-5|TRBJ1-1|TRBD1
CASSFGTAGTEAFF
>TRBV2|TRBJ1-5|.
CASRRGIDSNQPQHF
>TRBV30|TRBJ1-4|TRBD1
CAWGRGGTNEKLFF
>TRBV7-9|TRBJ2-7|TRBD1
CASSHGQGALYEQYF
>TRBV25-1|TRBJ1-2|.
CASSEAQDYGYTF
>TRBV19|TRBJ2-3|.
CASSVESSTDTQYF
>TRBV2|TRBJ2-1|.
CASRLISANEQFF
>TRBV7-2|TRBJ2-5|TRBD1
CASSFRARGTGGAETQYF
>TRBV2|TRBJ2-7|TRBD1
CASSLRGQINYEQYF
>TRBV14|TRBJ1-6|.
CASSHRQGQDSPLHF
>TRBV5-4|TRBJ2-2|TRBD1
CAGSETGTGNTGELFF
>TRBV7-9|TRBJ1-5|.
CASSSQAGVSQPQHF
>TRBV2|TRBJ2-1|TRBD1
CASAGTGNEQFF
>TRBV24-1|TRBJ2-3|.
CATSDSDRWNTQYF
>TRBV20-1|TRBJ2-1|TRBD2
CSAPSGRVPNEQFF
>TRBV7-2|TRBJ2-7|.
CAITGLLGEQYF
>TRBV15|TRBJ2-1|.
CATSRVVGARDEQFF
>TRBV7-6|TRBJ2-1|.
CASSPVLGEQFF
>TRBV10-3|TRBJ2-2|.
CAISTGTVNTGELFF
>TRBV10-3|TRBJ1-1|.
CAINRDNTEAFF
>TRBV5-1|TRBJ2-7|.
CASSFRVSAPYEQYF
>TRBV24-1|TRBJ2-2|.
CATSDSGELFF
>TRBV7-9|TRBJ2-2|.
CASSSTVTGELFF
>TRBV29-1|TRBJ1-5|.
CSVVETGSNQPQHF
>TRBV19|TRBJ2-7|TRBD2
CASSSRTSGNYEQYF
>TRBV5-1|TRBJ2-1|.
CASSLVTYPSSYNEQFF
>TRBV6-1|TRBJ2-7|.
CASRRDGYEQYF
>TRBV3-1|TRBJ1-1|.
CASSQVGLNTEAFF
>TRBV20-1|TRBJ2-3|TRBD2
CSAVKAGNTDTQYF
>TRBV9|TRBJ1-1|.
CASSVEGRTEAFF
>TRBV5-4|TRBJ1-3|.
CASSLSVAGNTIYF
>TRBV24-1|TRBJ2-7|.
CATSARTVYEQYF
>TRBV19|TRBJ2-7|.
CASSIGRGNHYRSHEQYF
>TRBV6-5|TRBJ1-2|.
CASSYSYRDGYTF
>TRBV10-3|TRBJ2-7|.
CAISEGYEQYF
>TRBV20-1|TRBJ2-1|TRBD2
CSAAAFLASGAYNEQFF
>TRBV6-1|TRBJ1-1|.
CASSEGNLNTEAFF
>TRBV5-1|TRBJ2-7|TRBD1
CASSYGQGGNEQYF
>TRBV7-8|TRBJ2-5|.
CASSSPTGEETQYF
>TRBV27|TRBJ2-7|.
CASGLSRTSSSYEQYF
>TRBV5-6|TRBJ1-1|.
CASSFVLGTEAFF
>TRBV2|TRBJ2-1|.
CASSPTSPYNEQFF
>TRBV10-3|TRBJ2-7|.
CAISDRAGPKPYEQYF